This is a list of T cell receptor beta chains from one sample in a study of shared clonotypes between healthy human individuals. The table came from immunoSEQ multiplex PCR; TCRdb's copy has only in-frame clones and leaves some out. The data show 2 million to 2.5 million clones, about 92% seen once. The sequenced material came from naive CD4+ T cells from PBMCs. The receptors were gathered from a man between 18 and 29 years old in good health. Some clones in this sample may be carry-over from other donors' samples. CDR3s include the opening cysteine and the closing phenylalanine or tryptophan. The D gene is left open where the match is weak. Size tells how often a clone was seen (once, few, many) or the class of an expanded clone, and some rows leave it out.

d_gene: .
abundance: once
j_gene: TRBJ2-3
v_gene: TRBV5-1
CDR3nt: TGCGCCAGCAGGGACGGACTCACAGATACGCAGTATTTT
CDR3aa: CASRDGLTDTQYF

d_gene: .
abundance: once
j_gene: TRBJ2-6
v_gene: TRBV15
CDR3nt: TGTGCCACCAGCGCCCCCAGAGGGGCTGGGGCCAACGTCCTGACTTTC
CDR3aa: CATSAPRGAGANVLTF

d_gene: TRBD1
abundance: once
j_gene: TRBJ1-1
v_gene: TRBV2
CDR3nt: TGTGCCAGGTTCTTCCCCGGGACAGGAAACCTAGGGACTGAAGCTTTCTTT
CDR3aa: CARFFPGTGNLGTEAFF

d_gene: TRBD1
abundance: .
j_gene: TRBJ2-7
v_gene: TRBV7-9
CDR3nt: TGTGCCAGCAGCTTACCGGACAGGGTAGGGCAGTACTTC
CDR3aa: CASSLPDRVGQYF

d_gene: .
abundance: once
j_gene: TRBJ2-5
v_gene: TRBV6-1
CDR3nt: TGTGCCAGCAGTGAATGGGCCCCCTTTGAGGGGATGGCCCAGTACTTC
CDR3aa: CASSEWAPFEGMAQYF

d_gene: .
abundance: .
j_gene: TRBJ2-5
v_gene: TRBV5-4
CDR3nt: TGTGCCAGCAGCAGTCAAAAACAAGAGACCCAGTACTTC
CDR3aa: CASSSQKQETQYF

d_gene: .
abundance: .
j_gene: TRBJ1-3
v_gene: TRBV28
CDR3nt: TGTGCCAGCCTGGGAAACACCATATATTTT
CDR3aa: CASLGNTIYF

d_gene: TRBD1
abundance: .
j_gene: TRBJ2-1
v_gene: TRBV28
CDR3nt: TGTGCCAGCAGTTTAGAAAGGGGGCGCCGTGAGCAGTTCTTC
CDR3aa: CASSLERGRREQFF

d_gene: TRBD1
abundance: once
j_gene: TRBJ2-7
v_gene: TRBV25-1
CDR3nt: TGTGCCAGCAGTGGATGGGGACAGGGCTCCTACGAGCAGTACTTC
CDR3aa: CASSGWGQGSYEQYF

d_gene: .
abundance: .
j_gene: TRBJ1-5
v_gene: TRBV28
CDR3nt: TGTGCCAGCAGTTTAGAGGGAGGTTGGGATGATCAGCCCCAGCATTTT
CDR3aa: CASSLEGGWDDQPQHF